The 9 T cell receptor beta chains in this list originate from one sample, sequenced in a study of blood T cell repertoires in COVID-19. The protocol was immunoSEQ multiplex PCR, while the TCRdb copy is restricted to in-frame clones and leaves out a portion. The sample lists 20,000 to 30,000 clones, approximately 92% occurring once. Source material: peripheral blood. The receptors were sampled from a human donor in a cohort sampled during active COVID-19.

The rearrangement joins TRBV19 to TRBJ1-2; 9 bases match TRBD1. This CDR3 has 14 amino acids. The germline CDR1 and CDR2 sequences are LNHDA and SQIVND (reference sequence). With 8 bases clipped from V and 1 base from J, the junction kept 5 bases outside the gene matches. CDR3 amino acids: CASSGTGFNYGYTF. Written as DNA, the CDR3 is TGTGCCAGTTCCGGGACAGGGTTTAACTATGGCTACACCTTC.

Written as DNA, the CDR3 is TGTGCCAGCAGCCCGGTCGGGGTCGAGCAGTACTTC. Its protein is CASSPVGVEQYF. The chain carries TRBV5-8 and TRBJ2-7; TRBD2 might be the D (5 bases). The ends were cut back, 4 bases at V and 6 bases at J, with 11 bases in the middle. This CDR3 region has 12 residues. Germline assignment: CDR1 SGHTS and CDR2 YDEGEE.

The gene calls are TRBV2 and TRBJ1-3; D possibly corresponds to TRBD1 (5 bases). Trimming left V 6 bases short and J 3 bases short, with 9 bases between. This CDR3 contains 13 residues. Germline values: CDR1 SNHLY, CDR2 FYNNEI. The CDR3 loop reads CASRQTVGNTIYF. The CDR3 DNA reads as TGTGCCAGCAGGCAGACAGTTGGAAACACCATATATTTT.

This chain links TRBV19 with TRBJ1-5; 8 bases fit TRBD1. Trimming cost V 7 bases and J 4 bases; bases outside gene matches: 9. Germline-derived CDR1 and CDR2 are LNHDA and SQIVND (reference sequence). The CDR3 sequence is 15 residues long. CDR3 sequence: CASKPQRTGNQPQHF. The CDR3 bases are TGTGCCAGTAAACCCCAACGGACAGGGAATCAGCCCCAGCATTTT. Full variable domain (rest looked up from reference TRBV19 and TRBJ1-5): DGGITQSPKYLFRKEGQNVTLSCEQNLNHDAMYWYRQDPGQGLRLIYYSQIVNDFQKGDIAEGYSVSREKKESFPLTVTSAQKNPTAFYLCASKPQRTGNQPQHFGDGTRLSIL.

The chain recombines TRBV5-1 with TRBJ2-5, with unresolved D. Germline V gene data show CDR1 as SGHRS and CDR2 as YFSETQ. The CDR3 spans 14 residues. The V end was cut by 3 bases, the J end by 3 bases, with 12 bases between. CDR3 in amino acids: CASSSTTAKETQYF. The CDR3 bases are TGCGCCAGCAGCTCTACTACGGCCAAAGAGACCCAGTACTTC.

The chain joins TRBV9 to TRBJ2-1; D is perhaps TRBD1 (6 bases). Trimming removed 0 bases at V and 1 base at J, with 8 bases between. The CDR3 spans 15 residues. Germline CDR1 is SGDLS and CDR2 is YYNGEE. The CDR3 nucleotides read TGTGCCAGCAGCGTAGGAGGGGGATCCTACAATGAGCAGTTCTTC. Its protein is CASSVGGGSYNEQFF. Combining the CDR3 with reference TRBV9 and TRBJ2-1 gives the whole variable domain DSGVTQTPKHLITATGQRVTLRCSPRSGDLSVYWYQQSLDQGLQFLIQYYNGEERAKGNILERFSAQQFPDLHSELNLSSLELGDSALYFCASSVGGGSYNEQFFGPGTRLTVL.

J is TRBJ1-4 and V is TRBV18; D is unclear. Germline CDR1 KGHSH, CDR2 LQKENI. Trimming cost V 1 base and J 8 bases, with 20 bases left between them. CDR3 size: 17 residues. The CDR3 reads CASSPLLARVPREKLFF. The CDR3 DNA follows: TGTGCCAGCTCACCACTACTAGCTAGGGTCCCGCGGGAAAAACTGTTTTTT.

CDR3 protein: CASSKVHRKNTGELFF. CDR3 DNA: TGTGCCAGCAGCAAAGTTCACAGAAAGAACACCGGGGAGCTGTTTTTT. The chain combines TRBV21-1 with TRBJ2-2; the table's D gene call, TRBD1, was not cross checked with the DNA. TRBV21-1 is flagged as a pseudogene. The CDR3 consists of 16 residues.

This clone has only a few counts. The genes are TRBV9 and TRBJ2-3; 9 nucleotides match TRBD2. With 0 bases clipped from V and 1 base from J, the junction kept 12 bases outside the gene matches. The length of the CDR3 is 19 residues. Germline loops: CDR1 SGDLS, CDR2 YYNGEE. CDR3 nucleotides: TGTGCCAGCAGCGTAGTGGGTAGCGGGGGCCGCCCTCGCACAGATACGCAGTATTTT. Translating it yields CASSVVGSGGRPRTDTQYF.